This TCR beta chain was observed in a study of blood T cell repertoires in COVID-19. Overall study: Sources were T cells, B-cell-depleted T cells, or PBMCs; the material itself was cDNA or gDNA.

CDR1 and CDR2 from the germline V gene are MNHNS and SASEGT. V shed 2 bases, J shed 9 bases, and the junction held 28 bases outside the gene matches. There are 23 residues in the CDR3. TCRdb's copy holds only in-frame clones and misses some; the assay was immunoSEQ multiplex PCR. In the table there are about 280,000 clones, 88% of which are singletons. The sequencing input was peripheral blood. The source of this sequence is a woman in her 30s with COVID-19, enrolled during active disease. V and J are TRBV6-1 and TRBJ2-1, with TRBD2 identical over 13 bases. The CDR3 bases are TGTGCCAGCAGTGAATTAGGCAGGGGGTGGATTACCGGGACTAGCGGGGTTTGGGGTGAGCAGTTCTTC. Translated: CASSELGRGWITGTSGVWGEQFF.